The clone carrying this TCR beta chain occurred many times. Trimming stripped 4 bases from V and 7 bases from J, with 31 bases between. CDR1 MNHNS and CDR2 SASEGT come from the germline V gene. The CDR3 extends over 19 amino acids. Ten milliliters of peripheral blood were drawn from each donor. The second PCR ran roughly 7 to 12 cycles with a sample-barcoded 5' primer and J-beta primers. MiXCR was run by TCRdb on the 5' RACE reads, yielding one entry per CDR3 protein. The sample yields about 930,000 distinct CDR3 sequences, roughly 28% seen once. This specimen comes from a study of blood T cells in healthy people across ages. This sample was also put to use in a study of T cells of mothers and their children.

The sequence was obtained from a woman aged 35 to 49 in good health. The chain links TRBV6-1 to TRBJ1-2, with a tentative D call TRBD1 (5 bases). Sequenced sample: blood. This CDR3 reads CASSAEPVTKDWGLGGYTF. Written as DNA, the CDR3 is TGTGCCAGCAGTGCCGAACCCGTTACGAAGGATTGGGGCCTTGGTGGCTACACCTTC.